This TCR beta chain was obtained from a study of chemoradiotherapy in HPV16-positive cancers. For the study at large: Candidate HPV-specific T-cell clones and common TCR motifs came from functional assays in a couple of HPV16-positive patients. The study, taken as a whole, reports: Only a couple of HPV16-positive patients supplied the functional HPV-specificity definition.

Germline CDR1 reads SEHNR; CDR2 reads FQNEAQ (reference sequence). V shed 3 bases and J shed 8 bases, with 10 bases lying between them. This CDR3 comprises 12 residues. The protocol was immunoSEQ multiplex PCR, while the TCRdb copy is restricted to in-frame clones and leaves out a portion. The sample gives over a thousand clones, roughly 80% of which show up once; about 7.2% is in the top ten. A remark on this clone: The antigen remains unidentified.

The material sequenced was tumor tissue, taken from a patient who underwent chemoradiotherapy. This clonotype was obtained from a human donor with HPV-associated anogenital cancer. The chain has TRBV7-9 and TRBJ1-2, with a weak D call TRBD1 (5 bases). CDR3 sequence reads: CASSFTEGGYTF. DNA for the CDR3: TGTGCCAGCAGCTTCACTGAGGGGGGCTACACCTTC.